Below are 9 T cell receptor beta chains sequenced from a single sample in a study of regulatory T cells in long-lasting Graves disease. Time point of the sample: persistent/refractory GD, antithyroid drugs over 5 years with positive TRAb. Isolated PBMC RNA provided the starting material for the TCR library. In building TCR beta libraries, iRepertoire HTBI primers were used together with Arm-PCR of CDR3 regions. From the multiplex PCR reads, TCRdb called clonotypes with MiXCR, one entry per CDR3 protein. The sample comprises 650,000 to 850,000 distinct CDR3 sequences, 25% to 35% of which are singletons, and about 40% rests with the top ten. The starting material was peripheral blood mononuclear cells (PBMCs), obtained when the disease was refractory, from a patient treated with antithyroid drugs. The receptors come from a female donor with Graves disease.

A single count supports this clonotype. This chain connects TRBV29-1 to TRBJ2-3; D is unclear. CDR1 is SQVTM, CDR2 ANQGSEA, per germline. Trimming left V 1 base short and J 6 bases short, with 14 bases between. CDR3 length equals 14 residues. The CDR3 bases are TGCAGCGTTGAAGCTCCCTTGATCTTTGATACGCAGTATTTT. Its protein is CSVEAPLIFDTQYF.

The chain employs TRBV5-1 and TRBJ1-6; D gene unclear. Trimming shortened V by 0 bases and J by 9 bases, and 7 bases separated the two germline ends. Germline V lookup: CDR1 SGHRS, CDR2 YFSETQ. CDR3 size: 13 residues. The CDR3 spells CASSLERLSPLHF. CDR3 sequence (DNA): TGCGCCAGCAGCTTGGAACGACTTTCACCCCTCCACTTT.

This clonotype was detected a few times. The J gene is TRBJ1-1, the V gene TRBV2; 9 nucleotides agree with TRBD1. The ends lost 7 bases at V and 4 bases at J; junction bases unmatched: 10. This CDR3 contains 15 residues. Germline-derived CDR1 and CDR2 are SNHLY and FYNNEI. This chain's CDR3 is CASKPGLGQGTEAFF. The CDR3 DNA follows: TGTGCCAGCAAACCGGGACTGGGACAGGGCACTGAAGCTTTCTTT.

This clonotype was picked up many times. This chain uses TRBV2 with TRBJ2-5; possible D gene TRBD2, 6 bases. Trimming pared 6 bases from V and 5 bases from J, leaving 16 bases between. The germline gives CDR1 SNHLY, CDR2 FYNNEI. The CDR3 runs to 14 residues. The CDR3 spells CASSSGRWGETQYF. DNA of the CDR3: TGTGCCAGCAGCTCAGGGAGGTGGGGGGAGACCCAGTACTTC. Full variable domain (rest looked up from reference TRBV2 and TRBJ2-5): EPEVTQTPSHQVTQMGQEVILRCVPISNHLYFYWYRQILGQKVEFLVSFYNNEISEKSEIFDDQFSVERPDGSNFTLKIRSTKLEDSAMYFCASSSGRWGETQYFGPGTRLLVL.

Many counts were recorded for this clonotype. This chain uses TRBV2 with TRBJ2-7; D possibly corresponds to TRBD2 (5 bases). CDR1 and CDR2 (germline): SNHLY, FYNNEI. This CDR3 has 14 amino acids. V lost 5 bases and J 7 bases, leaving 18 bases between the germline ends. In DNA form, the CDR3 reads TGTGCCAGCAGTCACCGGGGAACAGCGAGAGAGCAGTACTTC. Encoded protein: CASSHRGTAREQYF.

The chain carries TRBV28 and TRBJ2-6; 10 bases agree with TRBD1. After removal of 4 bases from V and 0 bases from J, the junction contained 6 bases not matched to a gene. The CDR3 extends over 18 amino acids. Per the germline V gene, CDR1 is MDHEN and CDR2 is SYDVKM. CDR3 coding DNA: TGTGCCAGCAGTTCCCGACAGGGGGCCAGCTCTGGGGCCAACGTCCTGACTTTC. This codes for CASSSRQGASSGANVLTF.

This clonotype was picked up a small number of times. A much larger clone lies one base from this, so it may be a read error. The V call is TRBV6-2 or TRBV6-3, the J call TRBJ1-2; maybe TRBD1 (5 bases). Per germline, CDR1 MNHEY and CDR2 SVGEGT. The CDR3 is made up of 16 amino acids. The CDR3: CASTLRSGPANCGYTF. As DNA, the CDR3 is TGTGCCAGCACCCTCCGTTCGGGACCAGCTAACTGTGGCTACACCTTC.

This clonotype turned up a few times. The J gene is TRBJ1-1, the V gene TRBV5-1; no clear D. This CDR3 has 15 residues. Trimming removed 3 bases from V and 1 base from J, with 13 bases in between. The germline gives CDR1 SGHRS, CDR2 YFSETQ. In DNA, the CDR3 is TGCGCCAGCAGCTACTCGGCCGGAACGAACACTGAAGCTTTCTTT. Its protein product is CASSYSAGTNTEAFF.

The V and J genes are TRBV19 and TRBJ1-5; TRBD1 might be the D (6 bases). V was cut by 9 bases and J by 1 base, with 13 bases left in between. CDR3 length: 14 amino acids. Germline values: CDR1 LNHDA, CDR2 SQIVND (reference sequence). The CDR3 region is CASNTGSSNQPQHF. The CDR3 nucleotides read TGTGCCAGCAATACAGGGTCAAGCAATCAGCCCCAGCATTTT. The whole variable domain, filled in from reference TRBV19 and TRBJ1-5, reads DGGITQSPKYLFRKEGQNVTLSCEQNLNHDAMYWYRQDPGQGLRLIYYSQIVNDFQKGDIAEGYSVSREKKESFPLTVTSAQKNPTAFYLCASNTGSSNQPQHFGDGTRLSIL.